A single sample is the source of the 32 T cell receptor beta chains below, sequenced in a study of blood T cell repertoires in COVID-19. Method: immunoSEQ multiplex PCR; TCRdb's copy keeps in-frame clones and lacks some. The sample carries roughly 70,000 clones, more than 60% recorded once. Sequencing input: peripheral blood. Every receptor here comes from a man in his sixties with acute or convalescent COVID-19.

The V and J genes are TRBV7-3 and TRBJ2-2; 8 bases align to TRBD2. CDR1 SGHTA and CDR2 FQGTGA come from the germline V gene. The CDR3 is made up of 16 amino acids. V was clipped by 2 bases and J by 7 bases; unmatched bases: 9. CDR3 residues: CASSLEGSGAGGELFF. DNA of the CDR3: TGTGCCAGCAGCTTAGAGGGTAGCGGGGCCGGCGGGGAGCTGTTTTTT.

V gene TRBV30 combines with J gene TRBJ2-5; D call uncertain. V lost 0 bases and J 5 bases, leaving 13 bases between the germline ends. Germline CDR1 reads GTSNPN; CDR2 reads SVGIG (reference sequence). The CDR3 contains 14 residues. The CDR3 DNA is TGTGCCTGGAGTGTTTGGCTGGGCCTGGAGACCCAGTACTTC. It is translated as CAWSVWLGLETQYF.

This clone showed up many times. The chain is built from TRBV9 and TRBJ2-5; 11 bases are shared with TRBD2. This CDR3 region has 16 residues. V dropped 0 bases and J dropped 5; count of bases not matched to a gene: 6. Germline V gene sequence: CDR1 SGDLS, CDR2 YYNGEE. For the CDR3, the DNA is TGTGCCAGCAGCGTAGTTAGCGGGGGGGTACTCGAGACCCAGTACTTC. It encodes CASSVVSGGVLETQYF.

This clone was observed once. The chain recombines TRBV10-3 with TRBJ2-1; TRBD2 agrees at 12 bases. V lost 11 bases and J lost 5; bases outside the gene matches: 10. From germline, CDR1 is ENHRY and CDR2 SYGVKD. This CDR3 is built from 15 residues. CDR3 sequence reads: CASNPTSGRNNEQFF. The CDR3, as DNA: TGTGCCTCTAACCCCACTAGCGGGAGGAACAATGAGCAGTTCTTC.

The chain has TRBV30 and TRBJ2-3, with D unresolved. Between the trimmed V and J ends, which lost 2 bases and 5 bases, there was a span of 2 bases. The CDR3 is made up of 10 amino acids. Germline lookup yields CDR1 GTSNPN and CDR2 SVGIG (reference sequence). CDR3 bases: TGTGCCTGGAGTCGAGATACGCAGTATTTT. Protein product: CAWSRDTQYF.

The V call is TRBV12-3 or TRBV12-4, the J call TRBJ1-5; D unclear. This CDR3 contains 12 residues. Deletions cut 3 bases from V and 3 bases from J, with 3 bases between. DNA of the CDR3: TGTGCCAGCAGTTTTATCAATCAGCCCCAGCATTTT. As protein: CASSFINQPQHF.

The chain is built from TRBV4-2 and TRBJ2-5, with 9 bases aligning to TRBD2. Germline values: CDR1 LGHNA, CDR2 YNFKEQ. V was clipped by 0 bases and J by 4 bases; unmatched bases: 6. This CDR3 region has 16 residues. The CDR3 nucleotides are TGTGCCAGCAGCCAAGAAGGTGGTAGCGGGAGAGAGACCCAGTACTTC. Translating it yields CASSQEGGSGRETQYF.

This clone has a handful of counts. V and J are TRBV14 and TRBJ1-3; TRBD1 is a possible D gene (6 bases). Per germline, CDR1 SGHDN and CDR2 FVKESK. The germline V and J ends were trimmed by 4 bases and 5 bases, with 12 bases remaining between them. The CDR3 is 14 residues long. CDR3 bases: TGTGCCAGCAGCCGATCGGGACAAAGAAACACCATATATTTT. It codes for CASSRSGQRNTIYF.

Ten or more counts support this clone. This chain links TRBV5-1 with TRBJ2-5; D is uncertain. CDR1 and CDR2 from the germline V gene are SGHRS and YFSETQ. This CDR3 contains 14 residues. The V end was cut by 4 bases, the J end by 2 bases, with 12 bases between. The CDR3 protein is CASSEPHSQETQYF. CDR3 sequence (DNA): TGCGCCAGCAGCGAGCCGCACAGTCAAGAGACCCAGTACTTC.

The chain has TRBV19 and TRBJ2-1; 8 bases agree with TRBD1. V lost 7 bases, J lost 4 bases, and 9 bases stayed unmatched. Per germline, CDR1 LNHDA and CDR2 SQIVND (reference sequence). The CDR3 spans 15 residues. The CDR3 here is CASKIGQGLYNEQFF. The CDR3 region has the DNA TGTGCCAGTAAAATTGGACAGGGTTTATACAATGAGCAGTTCTTC.

CDR3 in DNA: TGTGCCAGCAGCCAAGATCAACCAGGGTACGAGCAGTACTTC. Its translation: CASSQDQPGYEQYF. The rearrangement joins TRBV3-1 (or the pseudogene TRBV3-2) to TRBJ2-7; TRBD1 might be the D (5 bases). CDR1 is LGHDT, CDR2 YNNKEL, per germline (reference sequence). The CDR3 is made up of 14 amino acids. V was pared by 0 bases and J by 4 bases, with 10 bases between.

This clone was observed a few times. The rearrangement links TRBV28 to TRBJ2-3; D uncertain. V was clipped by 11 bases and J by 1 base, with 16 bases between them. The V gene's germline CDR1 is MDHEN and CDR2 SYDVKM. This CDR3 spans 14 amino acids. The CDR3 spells CAGQPQTGTDTQYF. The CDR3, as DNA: TGTGCCGGCCAGCCTCAAACAGGCACAGATACGCAGTATTTT.

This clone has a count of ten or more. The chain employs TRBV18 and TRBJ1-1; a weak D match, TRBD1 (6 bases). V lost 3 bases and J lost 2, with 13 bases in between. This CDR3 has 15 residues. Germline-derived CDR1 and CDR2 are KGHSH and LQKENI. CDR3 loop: CASSPLQGKNTEAFF. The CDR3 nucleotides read TGTGCCAGCTCACCCTTACAGGGAAAAAACACTGAAGCTTTCTTT.

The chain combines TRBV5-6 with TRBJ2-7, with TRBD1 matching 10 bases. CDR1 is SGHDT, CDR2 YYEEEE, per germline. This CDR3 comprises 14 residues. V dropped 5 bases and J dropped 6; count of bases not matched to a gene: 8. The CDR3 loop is CASRAGTGASEQYV. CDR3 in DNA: TGTGCCAGCAGGGCCGGGACAGGGGCATCCGAGCAGTACGTC.

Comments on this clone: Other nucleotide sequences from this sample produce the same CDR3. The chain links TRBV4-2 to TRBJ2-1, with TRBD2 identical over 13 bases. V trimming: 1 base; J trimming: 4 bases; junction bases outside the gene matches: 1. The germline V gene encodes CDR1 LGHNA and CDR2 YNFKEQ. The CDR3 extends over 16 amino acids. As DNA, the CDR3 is TGTGCCAGCAGCCAAGGACTAGCGGGAGGTTACAATGAGCAGTTCTTC. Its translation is CASSQGLAGGYNEQFF.

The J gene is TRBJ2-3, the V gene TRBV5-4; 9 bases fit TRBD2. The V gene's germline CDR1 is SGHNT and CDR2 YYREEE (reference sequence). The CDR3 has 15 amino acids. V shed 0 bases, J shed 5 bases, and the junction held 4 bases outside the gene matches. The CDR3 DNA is TGTGCCAGCAGCTTGGTAGCTAGCGGGGAAGATACGCAGTATTTT. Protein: CASSLVASGEDTQYF. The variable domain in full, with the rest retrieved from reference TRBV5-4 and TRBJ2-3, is ETGVTQSPTHLIKTRGQQVTLRCSSQSGHNTVSWYQQALGQGPQFIFQYYREEENGRGNFPPRFSGLQFPNYSSELNVNALELDDSALYLCASSLVASGEDTQYFGPGTRLTVL.

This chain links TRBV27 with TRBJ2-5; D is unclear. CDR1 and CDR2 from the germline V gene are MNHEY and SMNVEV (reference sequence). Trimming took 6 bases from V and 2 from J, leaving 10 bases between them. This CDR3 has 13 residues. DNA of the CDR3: TGTGCCAGCAGCTTTTCCCCTCAAGAGACCCAGTACTTC. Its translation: CASSFSPQETQYF.

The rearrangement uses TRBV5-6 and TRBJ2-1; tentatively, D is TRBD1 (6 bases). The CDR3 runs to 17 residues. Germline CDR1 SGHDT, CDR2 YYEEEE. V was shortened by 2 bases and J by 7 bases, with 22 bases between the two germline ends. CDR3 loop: CASSFATASRGMNEQFF. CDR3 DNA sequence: TGTGCCAGCAGCTTTGCGACAGCTTCGAGGGGGATGAATGAGCAGTTCTTC. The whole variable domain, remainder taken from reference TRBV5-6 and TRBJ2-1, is DAGVTQSPTHLIKTRGQQVTLRCSPKSGHDTVSWYQQALGQGPQFIFQYYEEEERQRGNFPDRFSGHQFPNYSSELNVNALLLGDSALYLCASSFATASRGMNEQFFGPGTRLTVL.

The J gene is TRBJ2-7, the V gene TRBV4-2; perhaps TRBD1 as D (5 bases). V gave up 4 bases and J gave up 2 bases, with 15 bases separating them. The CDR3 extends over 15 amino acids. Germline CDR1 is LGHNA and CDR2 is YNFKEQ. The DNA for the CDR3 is TGTGCCAGCAGCCGGGGCAAAAATCTAGCCTACGAGCAGTACTTC. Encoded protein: CASSRGKNLAYEQYF.

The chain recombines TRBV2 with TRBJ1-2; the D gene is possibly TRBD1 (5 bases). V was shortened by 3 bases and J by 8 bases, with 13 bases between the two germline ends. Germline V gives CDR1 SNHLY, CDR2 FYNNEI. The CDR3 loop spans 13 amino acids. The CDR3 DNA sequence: TGTGCCAGCAGTGACAGGGTACTCGGAGGCTACACCTTC. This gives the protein CASSDRVLGGYTF.

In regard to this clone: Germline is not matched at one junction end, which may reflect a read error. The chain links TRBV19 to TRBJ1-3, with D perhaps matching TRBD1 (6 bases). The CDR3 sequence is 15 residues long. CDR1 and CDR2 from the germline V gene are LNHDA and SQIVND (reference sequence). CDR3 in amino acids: CASSIGTSSGNTIYF. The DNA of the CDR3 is TGTGCCAGTAGCATAGGGACATCTTCTGGAAACACCATATATTTT.

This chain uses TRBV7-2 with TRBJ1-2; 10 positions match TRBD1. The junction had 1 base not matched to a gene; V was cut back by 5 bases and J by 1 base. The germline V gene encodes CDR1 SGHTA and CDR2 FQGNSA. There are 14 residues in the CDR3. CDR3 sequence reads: CASSGDRGNYGYTF. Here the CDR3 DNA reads TGTGCCAGCAGCGGGGACAGGGGTAACTATGGCTACACCTTC.

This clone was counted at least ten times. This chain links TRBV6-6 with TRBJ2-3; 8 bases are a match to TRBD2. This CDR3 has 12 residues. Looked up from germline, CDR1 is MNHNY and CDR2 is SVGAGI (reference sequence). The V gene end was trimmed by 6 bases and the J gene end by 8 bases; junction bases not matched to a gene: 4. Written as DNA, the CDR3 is TGTGCCAGCAGCCTCGGGGGGGGTACGCAGTATTTT. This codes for CASSLGGGTQYF.

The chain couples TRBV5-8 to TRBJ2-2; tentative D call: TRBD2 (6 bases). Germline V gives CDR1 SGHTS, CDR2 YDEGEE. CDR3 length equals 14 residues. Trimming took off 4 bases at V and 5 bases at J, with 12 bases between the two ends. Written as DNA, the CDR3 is TGTGCCAGCAGCCGGGACTTCCAAACCGGGGAGCTGTTTTTT. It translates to CASSRDFQTGELFF. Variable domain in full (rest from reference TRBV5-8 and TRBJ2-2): EAGVTQSPTHLIKTRGQQATLRCSPISGHTSVYWYQQALGLGLQFLLWYDEGEERNRGNFPPRFSGRQFPNYSSELNVNALELEDSALYLCASSRDFQTGELFFGEGSRLTVL.

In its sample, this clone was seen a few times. CDR3: CASSEAWGGTGELFF. The CDR3 nucleotides are TGTGCCAGCAGTGAAGCGTGGGGGGGCACCGGGGAGCTGTTTTTT. V is TRBV2 and J is TRBJ2-2, with 7 bases that match TRBD2. V gave up 0 bases and J gave up 4 bases; unmatched junction bases: 2. The germline CDR1 and CDR2 sequences are SNHLY and FYNNEI. The CDR3 contains 15 residues.

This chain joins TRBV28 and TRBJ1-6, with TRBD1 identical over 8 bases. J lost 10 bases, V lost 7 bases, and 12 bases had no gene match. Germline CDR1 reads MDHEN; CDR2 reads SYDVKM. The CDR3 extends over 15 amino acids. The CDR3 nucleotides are TGTGCCAGCACCCAAGAGACAGGGGAGGGATCACCCCTCCACTTT. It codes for CASTQETGEGSPLHF.

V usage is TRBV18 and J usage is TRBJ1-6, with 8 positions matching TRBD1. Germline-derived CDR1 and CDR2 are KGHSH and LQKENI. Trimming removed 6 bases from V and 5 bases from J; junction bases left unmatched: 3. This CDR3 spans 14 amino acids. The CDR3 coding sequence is TGTGCCAGCTCCAAGGGACAGGATAATTCACCCCTCCACTTT. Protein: CASSKGQDNSPLHF.

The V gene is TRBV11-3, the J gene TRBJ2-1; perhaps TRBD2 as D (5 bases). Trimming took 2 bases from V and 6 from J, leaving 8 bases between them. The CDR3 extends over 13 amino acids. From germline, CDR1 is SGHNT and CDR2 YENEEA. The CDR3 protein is CASSLTRVNEQFF. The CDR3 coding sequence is TGTGCCAGCAGCTTAACGAGGGTCAATGAGCAGTTCTTC.

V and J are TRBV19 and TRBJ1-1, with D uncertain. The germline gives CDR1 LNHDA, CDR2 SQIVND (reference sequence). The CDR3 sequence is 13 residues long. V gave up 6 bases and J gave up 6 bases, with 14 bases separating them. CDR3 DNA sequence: TGTGCCAGTAGGGCGGAGGGTGGGGCTGAAGCTTTCTTT. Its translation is CASRAEGGAEAFF.

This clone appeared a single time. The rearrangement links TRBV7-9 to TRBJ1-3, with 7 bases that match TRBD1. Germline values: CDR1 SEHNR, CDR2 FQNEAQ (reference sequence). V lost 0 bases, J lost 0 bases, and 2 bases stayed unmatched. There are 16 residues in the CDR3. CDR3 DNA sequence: TGTGCCAGCAGCTTAGCGGGACAGAACTCTGGAAACACCATATATTTT. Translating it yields CASSLAGQNSGNTIYF. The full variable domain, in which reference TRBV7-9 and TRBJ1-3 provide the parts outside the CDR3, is DTGVSQNPRHKITKRGQNVTFRCDPISEHNRLYWYRQTLGQGPEFLTYFQNEAQLEKSRLLSDRFSAERPKGSFSTLEIQRTEQGDSAMYLCASSLAGQNSGNTIYFGEGSWLTVV.

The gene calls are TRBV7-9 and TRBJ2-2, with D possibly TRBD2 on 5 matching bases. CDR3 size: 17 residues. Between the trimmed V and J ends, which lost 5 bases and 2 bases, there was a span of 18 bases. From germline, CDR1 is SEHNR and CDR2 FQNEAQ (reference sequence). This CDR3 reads CASSTRGGWGNTGELFF. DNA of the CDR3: TGTGCCAGCAGCACCCGCGGAGGCTGGGGAAACACCGGGGAGCTGTTTTTT.

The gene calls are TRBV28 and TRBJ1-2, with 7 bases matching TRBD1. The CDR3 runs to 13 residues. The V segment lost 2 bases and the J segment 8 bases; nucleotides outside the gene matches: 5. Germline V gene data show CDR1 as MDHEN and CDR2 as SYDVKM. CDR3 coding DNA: TGTGCCAGCAGTTTAAGGGAGGACAGGGGCTACACCTTC. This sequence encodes CASSLREDRGYTF.